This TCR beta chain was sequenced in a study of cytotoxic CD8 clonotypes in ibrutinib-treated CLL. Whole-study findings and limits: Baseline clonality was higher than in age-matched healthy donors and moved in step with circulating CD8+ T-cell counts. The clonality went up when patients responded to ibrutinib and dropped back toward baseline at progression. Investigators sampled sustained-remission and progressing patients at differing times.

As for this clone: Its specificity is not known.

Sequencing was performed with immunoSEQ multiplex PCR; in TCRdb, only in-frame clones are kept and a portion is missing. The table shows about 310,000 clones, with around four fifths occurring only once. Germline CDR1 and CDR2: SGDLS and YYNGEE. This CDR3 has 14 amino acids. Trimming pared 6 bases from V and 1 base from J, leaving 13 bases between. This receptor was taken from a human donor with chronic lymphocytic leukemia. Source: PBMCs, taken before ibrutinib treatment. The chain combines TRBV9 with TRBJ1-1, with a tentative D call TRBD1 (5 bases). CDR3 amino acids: CASTRTWTNTEAFF. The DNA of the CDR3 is TGTGCCAGCACCCGGACATGGACGAACACTGAAGCTTTCTTT. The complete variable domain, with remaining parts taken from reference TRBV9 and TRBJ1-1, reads DSGVTQTPKHLITATGQRVTLRCSPRSGDLSVYWYQQSLDQGLQFLIQYYNGEERAKGNILERFSAQQFPDLHSELNLSSLELGDSALYFCASTRTWTNTEAFFGQGTRLTVV.